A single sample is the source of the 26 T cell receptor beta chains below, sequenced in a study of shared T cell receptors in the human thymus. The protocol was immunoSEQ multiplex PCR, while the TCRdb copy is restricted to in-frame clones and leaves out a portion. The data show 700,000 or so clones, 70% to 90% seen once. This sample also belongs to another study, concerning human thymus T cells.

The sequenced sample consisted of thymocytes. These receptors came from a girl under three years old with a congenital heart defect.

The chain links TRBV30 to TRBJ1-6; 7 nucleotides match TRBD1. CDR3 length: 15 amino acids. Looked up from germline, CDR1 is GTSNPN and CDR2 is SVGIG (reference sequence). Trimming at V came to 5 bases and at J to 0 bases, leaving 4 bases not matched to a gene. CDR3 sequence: CAWGGQSSYNSPLHF. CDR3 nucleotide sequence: TGTGCCTGGGGGGGACAGAGCTCCTATAATTCACCCCTCCACTTT.

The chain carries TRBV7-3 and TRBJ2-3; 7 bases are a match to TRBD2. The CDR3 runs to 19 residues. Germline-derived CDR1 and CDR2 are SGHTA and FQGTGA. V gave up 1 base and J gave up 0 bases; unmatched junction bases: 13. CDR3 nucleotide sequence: TGTGCCAGCAGCTTAAAAGGCGGGGGTCCGGCGGTTAGCACAGATACGCAGTATTTT. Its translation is CASSLKGGGPAVSTDTQYF.

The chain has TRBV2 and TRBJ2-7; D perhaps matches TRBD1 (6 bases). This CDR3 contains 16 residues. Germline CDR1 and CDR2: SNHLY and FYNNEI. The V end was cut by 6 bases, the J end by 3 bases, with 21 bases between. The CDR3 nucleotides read TGTGCCAGCAGAGCAACAGGGCCAAGGGCCGGCTACGAGCAGTACTTC. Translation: CASRATGPRAGYEQYF.

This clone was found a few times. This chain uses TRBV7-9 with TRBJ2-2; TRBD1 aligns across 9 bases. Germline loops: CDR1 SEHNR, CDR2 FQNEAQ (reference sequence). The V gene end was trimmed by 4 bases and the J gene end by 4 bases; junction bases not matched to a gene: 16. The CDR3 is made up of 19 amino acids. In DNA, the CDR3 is TGTGCCAGCAGCTCCCCCAAAGACAGGGGGAAGGAGAGCACCGGGGAGCTGTTTTTT. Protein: CASSSPKDRGKESTGELFF.

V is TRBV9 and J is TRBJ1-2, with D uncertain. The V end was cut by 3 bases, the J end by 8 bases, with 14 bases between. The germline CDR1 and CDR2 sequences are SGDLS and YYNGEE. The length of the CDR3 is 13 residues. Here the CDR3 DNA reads TGTGCCAGCAGCGCTAAGGAGGCGAGGGGCTACACCTTC. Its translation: CASSAKEARGYTF. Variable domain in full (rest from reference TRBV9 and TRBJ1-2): DSGVTQTPKHLITATGQRVTLRCSPRSGDLSVYWYQQSLDQGLQFLIQYYNGEERAKGNILERFSAQQFPDLHSELNLSSLELGDSALYFCASSAKEARGYTFGSGTRLTVV.

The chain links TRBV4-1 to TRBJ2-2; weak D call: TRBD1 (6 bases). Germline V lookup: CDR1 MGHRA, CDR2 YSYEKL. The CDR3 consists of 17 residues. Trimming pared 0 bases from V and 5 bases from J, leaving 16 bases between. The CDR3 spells CASSQEYEGERTGELFF. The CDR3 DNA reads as TGCGCCAGCAGCCAAGAGTACGAGGGGGAGCGGACCGGGGAGCTGTTTTTT.

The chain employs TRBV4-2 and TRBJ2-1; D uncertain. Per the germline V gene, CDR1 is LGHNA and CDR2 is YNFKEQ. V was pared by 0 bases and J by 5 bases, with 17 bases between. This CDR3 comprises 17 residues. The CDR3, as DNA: TGTGCCAGCAGCCAAGATCTCGAAACCACCCGGGACAATGAGCAGTTCTTC. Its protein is CASSQDLETTRDNEQFF.

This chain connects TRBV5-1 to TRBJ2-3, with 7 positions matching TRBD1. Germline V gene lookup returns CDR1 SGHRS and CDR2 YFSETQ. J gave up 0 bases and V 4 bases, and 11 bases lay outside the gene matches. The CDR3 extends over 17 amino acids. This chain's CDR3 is CASSLKQGKTSTDTQYF. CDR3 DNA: TGCGCCAGCAGCCTAAAACAGGGGAAGACTAGCACAGATACGCAGTATTTT. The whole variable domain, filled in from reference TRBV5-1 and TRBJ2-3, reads KAGVTQTPRYLIKTRGQQVTLSCSPISGHRSVSWYQQTPGQGLQFLFEYFSETQRNKGNFPGRFSGRQFSNSRSEMNVSTLELGDSALYLCASSLKQGKTSTDTQYFGPGTRLTVL.

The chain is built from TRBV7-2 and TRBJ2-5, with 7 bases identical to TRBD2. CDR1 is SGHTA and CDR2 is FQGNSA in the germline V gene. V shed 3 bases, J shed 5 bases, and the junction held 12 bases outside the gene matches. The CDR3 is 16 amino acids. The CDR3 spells CASSLGGKEFSETQYF. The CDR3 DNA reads TGTGCCAGCAGCTTGGGGGGGAAGGAGTTTTCCGAGACCCAGTACTTC.

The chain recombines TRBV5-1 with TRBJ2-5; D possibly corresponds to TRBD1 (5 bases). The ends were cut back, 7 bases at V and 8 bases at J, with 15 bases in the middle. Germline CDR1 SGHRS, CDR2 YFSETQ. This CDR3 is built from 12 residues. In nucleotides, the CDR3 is TGCGCCAGCGACGACAGCTCAGGAACCCAGTACTTC. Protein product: CASDDSSGTQYF.

CDR3 sequence reads: CASSEGLAGAVDNEQFF. The DNA for the CDR3 is TGTGCCAGCAGTGAGGGACTAGCGGGGGCCGTTGATAATGAGCAGTTCTTC. This chain connects TRBV6-4 to TRBJ2-1; 14 nucleotides line up with TRBD2. V was pared by 3 bases and J by 7 bases, with 8 bases of the junction left unmatched. The CDR3 has 17 amino acids. Germline CDR1 is MRHNA and CDR2 is SNTAGT.

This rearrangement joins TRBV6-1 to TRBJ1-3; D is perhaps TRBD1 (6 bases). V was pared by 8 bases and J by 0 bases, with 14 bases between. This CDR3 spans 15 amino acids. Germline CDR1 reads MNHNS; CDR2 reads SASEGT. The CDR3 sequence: CASPQTGHSGNTIYF. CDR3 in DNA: TGTGCCAGCCCTCAAACAGGGCACTCTGGAAACACCATATATTTT.

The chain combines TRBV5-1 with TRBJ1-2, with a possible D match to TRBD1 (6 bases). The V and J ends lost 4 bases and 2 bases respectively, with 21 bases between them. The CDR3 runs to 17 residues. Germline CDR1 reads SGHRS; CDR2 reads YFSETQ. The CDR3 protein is CASSPSRGELINYGYTF. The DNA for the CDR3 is TGCGCCAGCAGCCCTTCCAGGGGAGAGCTTATAAACTATGGCTACACCTTC.

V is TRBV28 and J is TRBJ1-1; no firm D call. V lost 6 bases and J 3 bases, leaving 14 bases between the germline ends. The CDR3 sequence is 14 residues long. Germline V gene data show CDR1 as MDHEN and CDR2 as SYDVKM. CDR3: CASSTSREYTEAFF. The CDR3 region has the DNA TGTGCCAGCAGCACGTCCCGGGAGTACACTGAAGCTTTCTTT. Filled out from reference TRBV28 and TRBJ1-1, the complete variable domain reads DVKVTQSSRYLVKRTGEKVFLECVQDMDHENMFWYRQDPGLGLRLIYFSYDVKMKEKGDIPEGYSVSREKKERFSLILESASTNQTSMYLCASSTSREYTEAFFGQGTRLTVV.

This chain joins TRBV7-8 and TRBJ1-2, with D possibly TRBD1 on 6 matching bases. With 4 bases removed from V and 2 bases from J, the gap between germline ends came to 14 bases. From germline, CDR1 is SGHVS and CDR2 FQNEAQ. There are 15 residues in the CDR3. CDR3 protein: CASSSGTGHNYGYTF. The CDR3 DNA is TGTGCCAGCAGCTCAGGGACGGGACACAACTATGGCTACACCTTC.

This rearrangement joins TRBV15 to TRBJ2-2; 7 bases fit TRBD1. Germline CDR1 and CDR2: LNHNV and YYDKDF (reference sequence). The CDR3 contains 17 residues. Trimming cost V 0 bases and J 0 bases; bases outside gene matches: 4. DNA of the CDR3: TGTGCCACCAGCAGAGAGGCGGACAGGCCGAACACCGGGGAGCTGTTTTTT. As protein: CATSREADRPNTGELFF. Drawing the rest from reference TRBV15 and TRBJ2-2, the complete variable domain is DAMVIQNPRYQVTQFGKPVTLSCSQTLNHNVMYWYQQKSSQAPKLLFHYYDKDFNNEADTPDNFQSRRPNTSFCFLDIRSPGLGDTAMYLCATSREADRPNTGELFFGEGSRLTVL.

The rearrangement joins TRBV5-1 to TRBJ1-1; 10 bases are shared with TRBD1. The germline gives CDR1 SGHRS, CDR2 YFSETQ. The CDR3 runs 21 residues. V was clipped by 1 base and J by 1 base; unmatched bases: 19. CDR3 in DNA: TGCGCCAGCAGCTTGTTAACGATTATAGGCGGGGACAGGGGCCGGAACACTGAAGCTTTCTTT. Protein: CASSLLTIIGGDRGRNTEAFF.

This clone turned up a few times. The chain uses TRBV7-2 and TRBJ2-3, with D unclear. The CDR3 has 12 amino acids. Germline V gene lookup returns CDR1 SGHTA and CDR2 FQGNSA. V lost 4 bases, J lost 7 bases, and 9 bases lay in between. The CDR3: CASSYSRNTQYF. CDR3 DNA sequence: TGTGCCAGCAGCTACTCCCGAAATACGCAGTATTTT.

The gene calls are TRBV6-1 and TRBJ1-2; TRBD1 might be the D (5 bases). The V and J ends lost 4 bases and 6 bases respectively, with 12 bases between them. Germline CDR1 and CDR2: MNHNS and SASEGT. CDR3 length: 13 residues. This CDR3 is CASSGGERNGYTF. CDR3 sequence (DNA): TGTGCCAGCAGTGGGGGGGAGCGAAATGGCTACACCTTC.

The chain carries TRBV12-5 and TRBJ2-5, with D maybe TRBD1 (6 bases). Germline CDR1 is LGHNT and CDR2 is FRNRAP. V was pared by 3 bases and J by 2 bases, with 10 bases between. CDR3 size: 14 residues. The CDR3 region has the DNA TGTGCTAGTGGTTTAAGGGGGAGACAAGAGACCCAGTACTTC. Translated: CASGLRGRQETQYF.

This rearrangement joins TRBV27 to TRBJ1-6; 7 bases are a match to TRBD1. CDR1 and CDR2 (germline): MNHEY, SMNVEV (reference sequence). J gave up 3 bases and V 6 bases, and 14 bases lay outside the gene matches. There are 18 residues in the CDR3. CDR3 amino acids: CASSLSRGGQNYNSPLHF. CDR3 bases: TGTGCCAGCAGCCTAAGCAGAGGGGGACAGAACTATAATTCACCCCTCCACTTT.

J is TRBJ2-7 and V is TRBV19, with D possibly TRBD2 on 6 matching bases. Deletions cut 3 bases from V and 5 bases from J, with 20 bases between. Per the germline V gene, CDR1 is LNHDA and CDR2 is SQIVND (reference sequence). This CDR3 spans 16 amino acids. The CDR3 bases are TGTGCCAGTAGTATTAATTCGGGGGAAGGGTCCCACGAGCAGTACTTC. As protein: CASSINSGEGSHEQYF.

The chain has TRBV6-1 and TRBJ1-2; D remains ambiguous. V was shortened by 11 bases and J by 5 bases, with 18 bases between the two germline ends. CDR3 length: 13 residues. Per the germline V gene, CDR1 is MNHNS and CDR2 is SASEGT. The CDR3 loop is CALFEPLCYGYTF. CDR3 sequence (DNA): TGTGCCTTATTCGAACCCCTATGTTATGGCTACACCTTC.

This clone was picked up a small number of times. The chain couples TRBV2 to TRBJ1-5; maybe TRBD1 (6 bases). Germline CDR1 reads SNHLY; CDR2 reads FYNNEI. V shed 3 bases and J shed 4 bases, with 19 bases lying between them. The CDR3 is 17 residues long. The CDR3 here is CASSDRGGLGGNQPQHF. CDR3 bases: TGTGCCAGCAGTGATAGGGGGGGGCTAGGAGGGAATCAGCCCCAGCATTTT.

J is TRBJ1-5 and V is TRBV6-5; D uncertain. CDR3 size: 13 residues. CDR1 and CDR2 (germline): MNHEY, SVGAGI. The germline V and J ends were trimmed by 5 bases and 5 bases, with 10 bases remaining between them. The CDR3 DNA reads TGTGCCAGCAGTCCACGACAACATCAGCCCCAGCATTTT. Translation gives CASSPRQHQPQHF.

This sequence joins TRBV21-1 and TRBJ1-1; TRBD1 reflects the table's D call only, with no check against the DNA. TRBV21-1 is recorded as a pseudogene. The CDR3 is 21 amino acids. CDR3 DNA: TGTGCCAGCAGCAAAGCGCTGAGGGGGCGATTTGCCCCTGTGATGAACACTGAAGCTTTCTTT. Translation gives CASSKALRGRFAPVMNTEAFF.